This T cell receptor beta chain derives from a study of control samples from healthy donors and cancer patients. Clones were sequenced by immunoSEQ multiplex PCR, and TCRdb holds only the in-frame ones, with some missing. The table lists about 100,000 clones, roughly 87% of them singletons. V was trimmed by 5 bases and J by 6 bases, leaving 13 bases between them. The CDR3 is 14 amino acids. Germline V gives CDR1 SGHTA, CDR2 FQGTGA. The chain joins TRBV7-3 to TRBJ2-2; D gene ambiguous. The sequence derives from a woman aged 45-65 years in good health. Sequencing was carried out using blood. The DNA of the CDR3 is TGTGCCAGCAGCCCCCCAGCCCCTGCCGGGGAGCTGTTTTTT. It codes for CASSPPAPAGELFF.